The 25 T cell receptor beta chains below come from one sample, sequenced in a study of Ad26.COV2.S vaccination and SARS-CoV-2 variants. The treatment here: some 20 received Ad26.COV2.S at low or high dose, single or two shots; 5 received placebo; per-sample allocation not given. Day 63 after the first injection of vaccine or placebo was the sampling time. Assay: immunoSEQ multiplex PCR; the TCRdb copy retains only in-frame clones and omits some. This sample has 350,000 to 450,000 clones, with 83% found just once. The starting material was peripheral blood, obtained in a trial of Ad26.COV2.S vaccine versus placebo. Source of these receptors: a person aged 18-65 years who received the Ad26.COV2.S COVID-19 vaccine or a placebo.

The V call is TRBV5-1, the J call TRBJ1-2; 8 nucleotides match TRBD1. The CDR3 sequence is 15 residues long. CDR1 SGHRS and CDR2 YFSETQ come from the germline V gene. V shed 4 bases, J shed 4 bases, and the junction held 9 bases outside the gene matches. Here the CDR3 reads CASSTRTGRGYGYTF. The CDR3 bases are TGCGCCAGCAGCACCCGGACAGGGAGGGGCTATGGCTACACCTTC.

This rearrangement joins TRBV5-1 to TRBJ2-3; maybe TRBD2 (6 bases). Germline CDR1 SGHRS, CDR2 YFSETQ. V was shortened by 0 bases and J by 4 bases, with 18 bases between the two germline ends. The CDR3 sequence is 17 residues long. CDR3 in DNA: TGCGCCAGCAGCTTGGAGCTAGCGACTTTAGAGCCAGATACGCAGTATTTT. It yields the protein CASSLELATLEPDTQYF.

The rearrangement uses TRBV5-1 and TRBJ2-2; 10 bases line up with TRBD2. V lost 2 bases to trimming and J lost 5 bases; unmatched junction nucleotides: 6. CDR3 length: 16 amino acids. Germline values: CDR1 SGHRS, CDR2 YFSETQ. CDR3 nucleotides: TGCGCCAGCAGCTTTAATCTAGCGGGGGTTACCGGGGAGCTGTTTTTT. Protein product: CASSFNLAGVTGELFF.

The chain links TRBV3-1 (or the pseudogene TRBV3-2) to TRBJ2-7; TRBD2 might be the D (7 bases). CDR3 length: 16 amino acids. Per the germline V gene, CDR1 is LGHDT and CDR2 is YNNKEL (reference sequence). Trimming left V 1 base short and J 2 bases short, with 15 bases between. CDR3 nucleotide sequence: TGTGCCAGCAGCCAAGCCATTAGGGGGGGACCCTACGAGCAGTACTTC. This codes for CASSQAIRGGPYEQYF.

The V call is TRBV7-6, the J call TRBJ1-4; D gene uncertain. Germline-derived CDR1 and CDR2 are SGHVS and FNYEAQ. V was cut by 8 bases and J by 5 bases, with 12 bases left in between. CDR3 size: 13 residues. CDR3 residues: CASHSVGNEKLFF. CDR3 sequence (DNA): TGTGCCAGCCATTCAGTGGGGAATGAAAAACTGTTTTTT. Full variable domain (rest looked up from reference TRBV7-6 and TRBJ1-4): GAGVSQSPRYKVTKRGQDVALRCDPISGHVSLYWYRQALGQGPEFLTYFNYEAQQDKSGLPNDRFSAERPEGSISTLTIQRTEQRDSAMYRCASHSVGNEKLFFGSGTQLSVL.

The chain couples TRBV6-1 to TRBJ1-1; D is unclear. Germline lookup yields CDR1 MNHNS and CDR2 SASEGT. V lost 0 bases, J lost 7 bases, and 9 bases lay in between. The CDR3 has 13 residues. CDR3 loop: CASSEAAGDEAFF. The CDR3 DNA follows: TGTGCCAGCAGTGAAGCGGCAGGTGATGAAGCTTTCTTT.

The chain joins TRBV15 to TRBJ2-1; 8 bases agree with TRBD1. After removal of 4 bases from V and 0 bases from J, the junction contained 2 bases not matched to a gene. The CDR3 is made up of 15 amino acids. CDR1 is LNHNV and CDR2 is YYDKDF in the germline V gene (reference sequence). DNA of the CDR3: TGTGCCACCAGCAAAGGACAGGGCTCCTACAATGAGCAGTTCTTC. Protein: CATSKGQGSYNEQFF.

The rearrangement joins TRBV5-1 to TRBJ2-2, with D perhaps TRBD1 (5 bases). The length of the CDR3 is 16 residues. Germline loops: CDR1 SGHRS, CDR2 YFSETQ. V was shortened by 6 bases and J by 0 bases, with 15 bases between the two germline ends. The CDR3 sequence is CASTLGASSNTGELFF. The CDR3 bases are TGCGCCAGCACCCTTGGGGCTAGTTCGAACACCGGGGAGCTGTTTTTT.

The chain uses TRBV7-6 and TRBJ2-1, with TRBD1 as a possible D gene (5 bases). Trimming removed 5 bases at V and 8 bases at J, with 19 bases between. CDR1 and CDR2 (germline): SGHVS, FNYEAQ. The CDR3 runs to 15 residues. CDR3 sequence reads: CASSPPRGKADEQFF. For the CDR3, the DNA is TGTGCCAGCAGCCCCCCTAGGGGAAAGGCGGATGAGCAGTTCTTC.

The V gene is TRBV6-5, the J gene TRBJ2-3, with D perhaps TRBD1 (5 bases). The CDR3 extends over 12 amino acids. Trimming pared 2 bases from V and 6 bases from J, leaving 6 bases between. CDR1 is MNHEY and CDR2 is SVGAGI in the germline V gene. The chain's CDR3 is CASSYNRDTQYF. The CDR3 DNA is TGTGCCAGCAGTTACAACAGGGATACGCAGTATTTT.

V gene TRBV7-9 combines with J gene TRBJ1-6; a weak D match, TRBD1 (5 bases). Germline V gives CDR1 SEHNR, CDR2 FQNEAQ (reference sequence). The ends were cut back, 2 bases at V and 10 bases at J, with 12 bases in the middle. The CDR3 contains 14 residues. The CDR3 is CASSLPGAGSPLHF. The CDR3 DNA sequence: TGTGCCAGCAGCTTACCCGGGGCCGGCTCACCCCTCCACTTT. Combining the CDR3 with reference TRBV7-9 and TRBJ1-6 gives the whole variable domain DTGVSQNPRHKITKRGQNVTFRCDPISEHNRLYWYRQTLGQGPEFLTYFQNEAQLEKSRLLSDRFSAERPKGSFSTLEIQRTEQGDSAMYLCASSLPGAGSPLHFGNGTRLTVT.

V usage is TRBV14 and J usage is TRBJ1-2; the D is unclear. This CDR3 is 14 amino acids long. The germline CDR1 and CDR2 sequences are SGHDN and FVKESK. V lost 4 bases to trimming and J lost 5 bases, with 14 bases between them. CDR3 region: CASSPNIPTYGYTF. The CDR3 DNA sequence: TGTGCCAGCAGCCCGAACATCCCAACTTATGGCTACACCTTC.

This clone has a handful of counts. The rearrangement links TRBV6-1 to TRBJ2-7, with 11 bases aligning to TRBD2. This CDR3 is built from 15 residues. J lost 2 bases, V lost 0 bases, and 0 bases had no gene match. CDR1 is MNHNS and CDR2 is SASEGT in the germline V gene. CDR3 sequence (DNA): TGTGCCAGCAGTGAAGCTAGCGGGGGGGCCTACGAGCAGTACTTC. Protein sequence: CASSEASGGAYEQYF.

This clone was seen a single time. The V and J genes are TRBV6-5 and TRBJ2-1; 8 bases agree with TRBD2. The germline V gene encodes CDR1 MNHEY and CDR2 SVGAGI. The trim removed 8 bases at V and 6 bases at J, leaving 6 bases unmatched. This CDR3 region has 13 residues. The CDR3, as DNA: TGTGCCAGCCGAGCGGGAGCGAGCAATGAGCAGTTCTTC. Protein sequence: CASRAGASNEQFF.

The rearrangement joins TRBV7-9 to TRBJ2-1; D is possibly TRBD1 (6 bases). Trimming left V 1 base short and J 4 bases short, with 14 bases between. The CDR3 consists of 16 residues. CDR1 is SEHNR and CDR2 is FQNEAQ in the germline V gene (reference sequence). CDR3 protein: CASSLDPGRGYNEQFF. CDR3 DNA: TGTGCCAGCAGCTTAGATCCCGGCAGGGGTTACAATGAGCAGTTCTTC.

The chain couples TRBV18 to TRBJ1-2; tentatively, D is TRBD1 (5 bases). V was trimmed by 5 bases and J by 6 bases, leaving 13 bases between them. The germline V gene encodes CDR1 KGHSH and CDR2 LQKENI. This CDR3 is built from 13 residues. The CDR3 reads CASSSGTQNGYTF. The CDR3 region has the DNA TGTGCCAGCTCATCCGGGACGCAGAATGGCTACACCTTC.

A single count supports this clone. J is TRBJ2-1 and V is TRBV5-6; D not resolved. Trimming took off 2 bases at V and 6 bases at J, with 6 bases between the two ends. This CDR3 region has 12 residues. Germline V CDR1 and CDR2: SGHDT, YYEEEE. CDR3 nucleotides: TGTGCCAGCAGCTTCGATAGCAATGAGCAGTTCTTC. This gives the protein CASSFDSNEQFF.

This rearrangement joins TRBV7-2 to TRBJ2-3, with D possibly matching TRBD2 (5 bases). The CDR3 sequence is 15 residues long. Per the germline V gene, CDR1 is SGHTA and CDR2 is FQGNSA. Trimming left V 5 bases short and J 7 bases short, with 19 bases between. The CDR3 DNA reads TGTGCCAGCAGCCCCAGAGAGGGTTCAAAACATACGCAGTATTTT. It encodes CASSPREGSKHTQYF.

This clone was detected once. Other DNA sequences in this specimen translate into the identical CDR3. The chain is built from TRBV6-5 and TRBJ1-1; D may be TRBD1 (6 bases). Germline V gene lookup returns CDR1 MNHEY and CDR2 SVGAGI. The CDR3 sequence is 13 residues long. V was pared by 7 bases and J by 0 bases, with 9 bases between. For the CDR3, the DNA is TGTGCCAGCACGCGGGGGCTGAACACTGAAGCTTTCTTT. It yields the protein CASTRGLNTEAFF.

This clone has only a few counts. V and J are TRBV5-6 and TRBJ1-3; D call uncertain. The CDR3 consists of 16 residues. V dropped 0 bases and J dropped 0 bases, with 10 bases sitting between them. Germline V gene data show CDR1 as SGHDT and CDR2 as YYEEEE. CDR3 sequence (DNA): TGTGCCAGCAGCTTGGCCATGGGCCGCTCTGGAAACACCATATATTTT. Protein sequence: CASSLAMGRSGNTIYF.

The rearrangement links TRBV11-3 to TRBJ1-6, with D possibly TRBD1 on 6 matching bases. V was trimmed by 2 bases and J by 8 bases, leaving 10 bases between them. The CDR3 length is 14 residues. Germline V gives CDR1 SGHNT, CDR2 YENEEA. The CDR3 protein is CASSLFSGDSPLHF. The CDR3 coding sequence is TGTGCCAGCAGCTTATTCTCAGGGGATTCACCCCTCCACTTT.

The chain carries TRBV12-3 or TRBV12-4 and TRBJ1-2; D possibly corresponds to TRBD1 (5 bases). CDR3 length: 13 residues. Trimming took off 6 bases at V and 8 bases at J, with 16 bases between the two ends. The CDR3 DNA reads TGTGCCAGCAGCTGGGGGAGGACGGGGGGCTACACCTTC. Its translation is CASSWGRTGGYTF.

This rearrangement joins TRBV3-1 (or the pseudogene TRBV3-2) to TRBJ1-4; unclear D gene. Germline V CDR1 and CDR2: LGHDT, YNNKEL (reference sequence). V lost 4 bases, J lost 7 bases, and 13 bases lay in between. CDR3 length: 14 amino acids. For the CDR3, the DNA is TGTGCCAGCAGCCGCCGGGGTACTCGTGAAAAACTGTTTTTT. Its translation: CASSRRGTREKLFF.

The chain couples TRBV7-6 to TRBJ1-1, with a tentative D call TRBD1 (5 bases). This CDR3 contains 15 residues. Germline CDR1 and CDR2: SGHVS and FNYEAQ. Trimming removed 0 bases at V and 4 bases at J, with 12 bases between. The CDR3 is CASSLALGEGTEAFF. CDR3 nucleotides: TGTGCCAGCAGCTTAGCTCTGGGGGAGGGCACTGAAGCTTTCTTT.

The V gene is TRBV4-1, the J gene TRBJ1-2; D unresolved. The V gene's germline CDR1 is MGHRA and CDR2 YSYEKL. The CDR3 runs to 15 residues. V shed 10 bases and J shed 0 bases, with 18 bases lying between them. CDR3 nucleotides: TGCGCCACCAAAGCCGGAGCGCTCACTAACTATGGCTACACCTTC. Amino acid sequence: CATKAGALTNYGYTF.